This T cell receptor (beta chain) derives from a study of graft-versus-host responses after intestinal transplantation. Study-level information: Transplant types were multivisceral, liver-intestinal, or isolated intestinal.

Germline V gene lookup returns CDR1 SGHTA and CDR2 FQGNSA. V gave up 2 bases and J gave up 4 bases, with 14 bases separating them. This CDR3 is 15 amino acids long. Broader study findings: After transplant, early declines in HvG clones were associated with peak levels of circulating GvH clones. The recipient marrow held GvH clones, and some of them showed up first in ileum or blood.

Produced via immunoSEQ multiplex PCR; TCRdb's table is partial and in-frame only. The repertoire has approximately 86,000 clones, 90% to 95% of them found once; the top ten carry approximately 0.096%. About this clone: Antigen unknown.

This sequence originates from a human donor who received an intestinal transplant. Material: unstimulated CD4+ T cells sorted from spleen or lymph node cells, obtained before intestinal transplant. V is TRBV7-2 and J is TRBJ2-5; maybe TRBD2 (7 bases). CDR3 residues: CASSLRGGELETQYF. CDR3 in DNA: TGTGCCAGCAGCTTAAGGGGGGGGGAATTAGAGACCCAGTACTTC.